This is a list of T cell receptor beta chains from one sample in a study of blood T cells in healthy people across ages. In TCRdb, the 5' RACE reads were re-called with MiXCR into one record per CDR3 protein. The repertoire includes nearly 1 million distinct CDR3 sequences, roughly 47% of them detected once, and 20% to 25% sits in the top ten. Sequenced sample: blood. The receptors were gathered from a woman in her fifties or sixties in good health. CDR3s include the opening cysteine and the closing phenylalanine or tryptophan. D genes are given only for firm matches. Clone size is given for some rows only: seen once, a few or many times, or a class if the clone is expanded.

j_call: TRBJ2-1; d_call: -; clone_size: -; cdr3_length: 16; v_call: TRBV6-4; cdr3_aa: CASSEGLVPSYNEQFF; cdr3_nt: TGTGCCAGCAGTGAGGGACTTGTTCCCTCCTACAATGAGCAGTTCTTC
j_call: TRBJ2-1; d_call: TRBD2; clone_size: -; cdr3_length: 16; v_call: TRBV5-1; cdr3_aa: CASSPGTSGRPHEQFF; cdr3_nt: TGCGCCAGCAGCCCCGGGACTAGCGGGAGGCCCCATGAGCAGTTCTTC
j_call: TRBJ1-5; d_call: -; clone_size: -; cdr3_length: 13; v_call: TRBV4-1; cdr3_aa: CASSQGREQPQHF; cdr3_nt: TGCGCCAGCAGCCAAGGGAGAGAACAGCCCCAGCATTTT
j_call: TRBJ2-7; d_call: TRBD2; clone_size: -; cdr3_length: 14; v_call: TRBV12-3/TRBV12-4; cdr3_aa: CASTPGLASDEQYF; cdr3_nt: TGTGCCAGCACCCCGGGACTAGCGAGCGACGAGCAGTACTTC
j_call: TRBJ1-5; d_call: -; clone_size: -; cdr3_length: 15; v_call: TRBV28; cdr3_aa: CASRPPRHSNQPQHF; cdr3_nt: TGTGCCAGCCGCCCCCCCAGGCATAGCAATCAGCCCCAGCATTTT
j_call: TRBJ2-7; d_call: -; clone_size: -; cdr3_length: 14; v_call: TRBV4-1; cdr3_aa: CASSQTYSGYEQYF; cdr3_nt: TGCGCCAGCAGCCAAACTTATTCGGGCTACGAGCAGTACTTC
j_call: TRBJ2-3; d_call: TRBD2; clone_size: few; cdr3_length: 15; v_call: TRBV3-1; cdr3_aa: CASSRIAGATDTQYF; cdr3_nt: TGTGCCAGCAGCAGAATAGCGGGAGCCACAGATACGCAGTATTTT
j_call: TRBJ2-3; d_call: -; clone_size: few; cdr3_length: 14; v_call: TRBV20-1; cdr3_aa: CSALTFFVADTQYF; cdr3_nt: TGCAGTGCTTTGACATTTTTTGTAGCAGATACGCAGTATTTT
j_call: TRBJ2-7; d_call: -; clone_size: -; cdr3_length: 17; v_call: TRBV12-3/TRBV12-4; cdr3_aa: CASSLGGEGLGFSEQYF; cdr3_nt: TGTGCCAGCAGTTTGGGGGGAGAAGGTTTAGGATTCAGCGAGCAGTACTTC
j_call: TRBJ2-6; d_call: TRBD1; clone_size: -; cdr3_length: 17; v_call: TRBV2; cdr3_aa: CASRDRGSKSGANVLTF; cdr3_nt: TGTGCCAGCAGAGACAGGGGGTCAAAGTCTGGGGCCAACGTCCTGACTTTC
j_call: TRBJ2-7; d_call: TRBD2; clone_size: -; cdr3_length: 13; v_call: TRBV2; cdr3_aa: CASTPSGAYEQYF; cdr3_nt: TGTGCCAGCACTCCTAGCGGGGCCTACGAGCAGTACTTC
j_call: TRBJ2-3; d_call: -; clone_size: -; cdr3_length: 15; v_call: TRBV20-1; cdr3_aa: CRAIAESPWTDTQYF; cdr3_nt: TGCAGGGCAATAGCGGAGTCCCCTTGGACTGATACGCAGTATTTT
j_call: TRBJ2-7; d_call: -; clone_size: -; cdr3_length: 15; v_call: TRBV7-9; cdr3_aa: CASSLNRDRNYEQYF; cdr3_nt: TGTGCCAGCAGCTTAAACCGGGACCGCAACTACGAGCAGTACTTC
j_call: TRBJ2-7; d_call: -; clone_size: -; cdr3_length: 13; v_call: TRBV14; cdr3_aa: CASRESGAGEQYF; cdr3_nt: TGTGCCAGCAGGGAGTCAGGAGCTGGCGAGCAGTACTTC
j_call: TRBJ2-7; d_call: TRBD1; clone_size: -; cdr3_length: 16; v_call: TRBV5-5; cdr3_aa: CASSFPGTALSYEQYF; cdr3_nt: TGTGCCAGCAGCTTCCCCGGGACAGCATTATCCTACGAGCAGTACTTC
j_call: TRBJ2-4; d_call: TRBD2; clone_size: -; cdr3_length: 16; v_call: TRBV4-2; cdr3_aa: CANSQGEGLAKNIQYF; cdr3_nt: TGTGCCAACAGCCAAGGGGAGGGACTTGCCAAAAACATTCAGTACTTC
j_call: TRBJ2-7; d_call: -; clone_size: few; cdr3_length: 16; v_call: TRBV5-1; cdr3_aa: CASSGSAGLDSYEQYF; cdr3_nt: TGCGCCAGCAGCGGATCGGCAGGGTTGGACTCCTACGAGCAGTACTTC
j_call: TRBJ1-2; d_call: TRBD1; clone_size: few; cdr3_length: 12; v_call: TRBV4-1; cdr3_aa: CASSTQGFGYTF; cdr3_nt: TGCGCCAGCAGCACACAGGGGTTTGGCTACACCTTC
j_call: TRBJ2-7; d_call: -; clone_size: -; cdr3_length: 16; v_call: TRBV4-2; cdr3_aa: CASSHSGGVVSYEQYF; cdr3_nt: TGTGCCAGCAGCCACTCCGGAGGCGTTGTATCCTACGAGCAGTACTTC
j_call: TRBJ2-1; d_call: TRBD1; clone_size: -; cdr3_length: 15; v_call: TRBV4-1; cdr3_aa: CASRDLTGQDNEQFF; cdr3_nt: TGCGCCAGCAGAGATTTGACAGGGCAGGACAATGAGCAGTTCTTC
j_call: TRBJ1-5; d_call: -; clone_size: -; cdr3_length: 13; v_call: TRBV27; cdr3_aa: CASGDSGNQPQHF; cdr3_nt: TGTGCCAGCGGGGACTCCGGCAATCAGCCCCAGCATTTT
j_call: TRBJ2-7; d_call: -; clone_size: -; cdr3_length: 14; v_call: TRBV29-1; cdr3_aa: CSVSGARGPGEQYF; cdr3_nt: TGCAGCGTTAGTGGAGCGAGAGGGCCCGGGGAGCAGTACTTC
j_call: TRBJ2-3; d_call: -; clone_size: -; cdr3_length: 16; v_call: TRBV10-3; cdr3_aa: CAISDDIGWGRDTQYF; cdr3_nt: TGTGCCATCAGTGACGACATCGGATGGGGGAGGGATACGCAGTATTTT
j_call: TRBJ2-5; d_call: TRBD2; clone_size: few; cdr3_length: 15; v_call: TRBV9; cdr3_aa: CASSDLAGVSETQYF; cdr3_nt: TGTGCCAGCAGCGATCTAGCGGGAGTGTCAGAGACCCAGTACTTC
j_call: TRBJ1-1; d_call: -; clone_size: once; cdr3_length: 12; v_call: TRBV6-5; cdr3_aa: CASSTGGFEAFF; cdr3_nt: TGTGCCAGCAGTACGGGGGGCTTTGAAGCTTTCTTT
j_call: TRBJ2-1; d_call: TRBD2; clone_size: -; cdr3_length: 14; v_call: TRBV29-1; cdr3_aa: CSVSSGTSYNEQFF; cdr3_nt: TGCAGCGTGTCAAGCGGGACCTCCTACAATGAGCAGTTCTTC
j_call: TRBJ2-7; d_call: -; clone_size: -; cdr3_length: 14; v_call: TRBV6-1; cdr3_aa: CASSATPSSYEQYF; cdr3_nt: TGTGCCAGCAGTGCCACCCCAAGCTCCTACGAGCAGTACTTC
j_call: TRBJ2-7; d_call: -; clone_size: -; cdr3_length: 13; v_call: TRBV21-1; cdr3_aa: CASTATGLYEQYF; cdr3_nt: TGTGCCAGCACCGCGACAGGCCTCTACGAGCAGTACTTC
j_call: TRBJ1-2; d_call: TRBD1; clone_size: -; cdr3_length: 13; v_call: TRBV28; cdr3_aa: CASSSDRAYGYTF; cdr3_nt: TGTGCCAGCAGTTCGGACAGGGCCTATGGCTACACCTTC
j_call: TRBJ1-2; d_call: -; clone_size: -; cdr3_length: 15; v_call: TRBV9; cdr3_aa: CASSVTPTAPYGYTF; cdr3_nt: TGTGCCAGCAGCGTCACTCCGACAGCCCCTTATGGCTACACCTTC
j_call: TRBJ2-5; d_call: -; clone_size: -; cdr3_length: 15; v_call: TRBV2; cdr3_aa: CASSPIRGAADEQYF; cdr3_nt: TGTGCCAGCAGTCCGATTAGGGGCGCCGCGGATGAGCAGTACTTC
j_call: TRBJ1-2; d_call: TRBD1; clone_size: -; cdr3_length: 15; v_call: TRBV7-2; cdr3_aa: CASSFLDRETYGYTF; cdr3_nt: TGTGCCAGCAGCTTTCTAGACAGGGAGACCTATGGCTACACCTTC
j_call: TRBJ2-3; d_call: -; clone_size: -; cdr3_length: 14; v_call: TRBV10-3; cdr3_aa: CAIKEATSTDTQYF; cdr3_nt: TGTGCCATCAAGGAGGCCACTAGTACAGATACGCAGTATTTT
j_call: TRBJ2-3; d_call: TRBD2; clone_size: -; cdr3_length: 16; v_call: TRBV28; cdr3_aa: CASSSTGTSATDTQYF; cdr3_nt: TGTGCCAGCAGTTCCACCGGGACTAGCGCCACAGATACGCAGTATTTT
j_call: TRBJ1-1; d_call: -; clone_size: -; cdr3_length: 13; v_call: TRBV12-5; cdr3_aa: CASAHLEETEAFF; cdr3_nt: TGTGCTAGTGCCCATTTAGAGGAAACTGAAGCTTTCTTT
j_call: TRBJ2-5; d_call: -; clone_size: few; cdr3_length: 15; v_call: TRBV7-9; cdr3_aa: CASSRGILVQETQYF; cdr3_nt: TGTGCCAGCAGCAGGGGGATCCTTGTCCAAGAGACCCAGTACTTC
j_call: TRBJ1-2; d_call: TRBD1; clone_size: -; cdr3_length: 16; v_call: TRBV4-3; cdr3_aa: CASSQDVRQGAAGYTF; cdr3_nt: TGCGCCAGCAGCCAAGACGTGAGACAGGGGGCTGCTGGCTACACCTTC